The 3 T cell receptor beta chains presented below share a single source sample, sequenced in a study of T cell responses to AZD1222 COVID-19 vaccine. Sequencing used immunoSEQ multiplex PCR; TCRdb keeps in-frame clones, though not all of them. The sample records tens of thousands of clones, about 88% being singletons. Sample: peripheral blood, taken on day 0 of AZD1222 vaccination. These receptors were collected from an adult in good health.

This chain uses TRBV5-1 with TRBJ2-2; D may be TRBD1 (6 bases). Trimming pared 6 bases from V and 6 bases from J, leaving 15 bases between. The length of the CDR3 is 14 residues. The germline gives CDR1 SGHRS, CDR2 YFSETQ. In nucleotides, the CDR3 is TGCGCCAGCACTTCTGTTCAGGGGCCCGGGGAGCTGTTTTTT. Amino acid sequence: CASTSVQGPGELFF.

This clone is medium-sized within its sample. The rearrangement uses TRBV5-4 and TRBJ2-7, with 16 bases lining up with TRBD2. This CDR3 has 18 amino acids. Germline lookup yields CDR1 SGHNT and CDR2 YYREEE (reference sequence). J lost 2 bases, V lost 4 bases, and 9 bases had no gene match. The CDR3 DNA follows: TGTGCCAGCAGCCAAGGTCCGGGACTAGCGGGAGGGCCCTACGAGCAGTACTTC. Translation: CASSQGPGLAGGPYEQYF.

This clone has only one observation. V gene TRBV12-2 combines with J gene TRBJ2-3; the table's TRBD1 call for D was not verified on the DNA. TRBV12-2 is assigned pseudogene status. The CDR3 sequence is 15 residues long. CDR3 region: CASRLGAGGADTQYF. The CDR3 bases are TGTGCAAGTCGCTTAGGTGCAGGGGGTGCAGATACGCAGTATTTT.